The entry that follows covers one T cell receptor beta chain sequence. Its specificity is unknown. Here immunoSEQ multiplex PCR was the method, and the copy in TCRdb shows in-frame clones only, minus some. The data hold about 68,000 clones, with 84% observed a single time. The data originate from a study of a mutant IDH1 vaccine in newly diagnosed glioma. Study in general: Vaccines were first given 4-6 weeks after radiotherapy alone, or with temozolomide cycles. Most patients had received both radiotherapy and temozolomide, the prior options being radiotherapy, temozolomide, or both.

The CDR3 has 14 residues. With 7 bases removed from V and 5 bases from J, the gap between germline ends came to 15 bases. The V gene's germline CDR1 is MDHEN and CDR2 SYDVKM. Indicated time point: week 35, safety follow-up. Every single dose of the vaccine, 300 ug of mutant IDH1 20-mer peptide, came with topical imiquimod. The source of this sequence is a man younger than 35 with glioma. Sequenced here: PBMCs, sampled from a glioma patient whose treatment included an IDH1 peptide vaccine. This chain connects TRBV28 to TRBJ1-5, with a tentative D call TRBD1 (5 bases). The CDR3 protein is CASNPPRQYQPQHF. The DNA for the CDR3 is TGTGCCAGCAATCCCCCCCGACAGTATCAGCCCCAGCATTTT.